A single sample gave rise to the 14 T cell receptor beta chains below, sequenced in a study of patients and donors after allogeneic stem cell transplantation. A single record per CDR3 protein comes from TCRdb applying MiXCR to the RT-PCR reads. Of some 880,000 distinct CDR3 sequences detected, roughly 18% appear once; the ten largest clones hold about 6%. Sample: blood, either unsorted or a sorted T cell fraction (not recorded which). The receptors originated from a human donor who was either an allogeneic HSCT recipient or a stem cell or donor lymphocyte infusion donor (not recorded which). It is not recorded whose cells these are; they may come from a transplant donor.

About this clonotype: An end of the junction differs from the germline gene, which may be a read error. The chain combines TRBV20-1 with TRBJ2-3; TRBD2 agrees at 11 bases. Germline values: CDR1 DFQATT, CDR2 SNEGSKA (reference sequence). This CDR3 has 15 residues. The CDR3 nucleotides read TGCAGTGCGAGAGGGACTAGCGGTTTCACAGATACGCAGTATTTT. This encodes CSARGTSGFTDTQYF.

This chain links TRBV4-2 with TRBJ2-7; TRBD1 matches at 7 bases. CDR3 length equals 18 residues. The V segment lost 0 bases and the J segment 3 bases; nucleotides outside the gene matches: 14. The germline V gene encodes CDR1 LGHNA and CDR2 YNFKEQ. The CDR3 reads CASSQDWFPGTDGYEQYF. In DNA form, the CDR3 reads TGTGCCAGCAGCCAAGATTGGTTTCCGGGGACAGACGGCTACGAGCAGTACTTC.

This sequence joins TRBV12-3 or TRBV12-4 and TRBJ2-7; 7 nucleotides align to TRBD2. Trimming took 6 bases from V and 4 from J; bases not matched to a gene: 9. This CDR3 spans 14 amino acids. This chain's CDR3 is CASSSGGSGYEQYF. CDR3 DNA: TGTGCCAGCAGCTCAGGCGGGAGCGGATACGAGCAGTACTTC.

CDR3 sequence: CASSTSGVNTGELFF. In nucleotides, the CDR3 is TGTGCCAGCTCTACTAGCGGGGTGAACACCGGGGAGCTGTTTTTT. This sequence joins TRBV2 and TRBJ2-2, with 10 positions matching TRBD2. The CDR3 is made up of 15 amino acids. Germline V gene data show CDR1 as SNHLY and CDR2 as FYNNEI. The junction had 4 bases not matched to a gene; V was cut back by 8 bases and J by 1 base.

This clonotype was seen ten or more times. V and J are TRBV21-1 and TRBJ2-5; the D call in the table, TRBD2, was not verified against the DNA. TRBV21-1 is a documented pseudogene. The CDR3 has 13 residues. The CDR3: CAISALEEETQYF. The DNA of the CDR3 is TGTGCCATCTCCGCTCTTGAGGAAGAGACCCAGTACTTC.

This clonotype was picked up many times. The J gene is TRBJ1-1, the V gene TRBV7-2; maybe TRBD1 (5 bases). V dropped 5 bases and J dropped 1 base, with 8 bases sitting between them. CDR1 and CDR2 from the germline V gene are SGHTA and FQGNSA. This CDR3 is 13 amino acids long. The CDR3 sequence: CASSKGQNTEAFF. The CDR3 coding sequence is TGTGCCAGCAGCAAAGGACAGAACACTGAAGCTTTCTTT.

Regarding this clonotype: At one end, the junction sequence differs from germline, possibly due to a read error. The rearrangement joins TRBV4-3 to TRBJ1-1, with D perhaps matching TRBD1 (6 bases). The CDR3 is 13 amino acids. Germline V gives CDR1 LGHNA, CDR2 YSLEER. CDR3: CASRQGTYTEAFF. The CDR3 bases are TGCGCCAGCCGCCAGGGGACGTACACTGAAGCTTTCTTT.

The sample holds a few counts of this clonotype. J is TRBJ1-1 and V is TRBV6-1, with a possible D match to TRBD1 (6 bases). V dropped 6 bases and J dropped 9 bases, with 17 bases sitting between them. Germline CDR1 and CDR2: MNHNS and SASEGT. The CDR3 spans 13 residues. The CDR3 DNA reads TGTGCCAGCAGGGCTGGGGGGGGGCGACAAGCTTTCTTT. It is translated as CASRAGGGRQAFF.

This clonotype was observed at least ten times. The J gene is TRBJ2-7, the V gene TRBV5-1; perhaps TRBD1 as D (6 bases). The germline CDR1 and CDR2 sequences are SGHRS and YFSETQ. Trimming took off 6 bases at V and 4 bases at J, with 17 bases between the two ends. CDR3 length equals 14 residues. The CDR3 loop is CASTDPGTFYEQYF. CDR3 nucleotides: TGCGCCAGCACCGATCCCGGGACATTTTACGAGCAGTACTTC. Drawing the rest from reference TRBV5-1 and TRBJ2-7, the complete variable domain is KAGVTQTPRYLIKTRGQQVTLSCSPISGHRSVSWYQQTPGQGLQFLFEYFSETQRNKGNFPGRFSGRQFSNSRSEMNVSTLELGDSALYLCASTDPGTFYEQYFGPGTRLTVT.

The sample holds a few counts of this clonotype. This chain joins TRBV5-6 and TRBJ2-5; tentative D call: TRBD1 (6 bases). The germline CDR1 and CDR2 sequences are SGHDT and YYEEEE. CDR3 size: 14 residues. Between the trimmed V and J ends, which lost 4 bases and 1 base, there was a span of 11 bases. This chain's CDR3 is CASSLEGVQETQYF. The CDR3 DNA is TGTGCCAGCAGCCTAGAGGGGGTCCAAGAGACCCAGTACTTC. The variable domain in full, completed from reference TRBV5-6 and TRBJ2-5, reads DAGVTQSPTHLIKTRGQQVTLRCSPKSGHDTVSWYQQALGQGPQFIFQYYEEEERQRGNFPDRFSGHQFPNYSSELNVNALLLGDSALYLCASSLEGVQETQYFGPGTRLLVL.

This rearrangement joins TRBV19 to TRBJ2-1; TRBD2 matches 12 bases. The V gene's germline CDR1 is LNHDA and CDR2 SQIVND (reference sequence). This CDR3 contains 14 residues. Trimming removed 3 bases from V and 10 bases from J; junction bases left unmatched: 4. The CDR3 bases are TGTGCCAGTAGTATGACTAGCGGGAGATGGGAGCAGTTCTTC. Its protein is CASSMTSGRWEQFF. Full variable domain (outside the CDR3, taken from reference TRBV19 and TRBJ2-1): DGGITQSPKYLFRKEGQNVTLSCEQNLNHDAMYWYRQDPGQGLRLIYYSQIVNDFQKGDIAEGYSVSREKKESFPLTVTSAQKNPTAFYLCASSMTSGRWEQFFGPGTRLTVL.

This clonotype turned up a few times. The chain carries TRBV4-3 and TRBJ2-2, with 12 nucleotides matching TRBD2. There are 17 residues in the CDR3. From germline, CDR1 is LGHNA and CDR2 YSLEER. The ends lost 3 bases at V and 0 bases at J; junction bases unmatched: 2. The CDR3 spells CASSQRLAGANTGELFF. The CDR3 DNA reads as TGCGCCAGCAGCCAGCGACTAGCGGGGGCGAACACCGGGGAGCTGTTTTTT.

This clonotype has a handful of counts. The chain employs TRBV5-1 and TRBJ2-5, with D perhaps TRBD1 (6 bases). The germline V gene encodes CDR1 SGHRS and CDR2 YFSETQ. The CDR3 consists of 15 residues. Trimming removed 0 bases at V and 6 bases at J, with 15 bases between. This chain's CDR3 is CASSLGGRDTQTQYF. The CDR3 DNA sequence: TGCGCCAGCAGCTTGGGTGGCCGGGACACCCAGACCCAGTACTTC. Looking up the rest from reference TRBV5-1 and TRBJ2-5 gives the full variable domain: KAGVTQTPRYLIKTRGQQVTLSCSPISGHRSVSWYQQTPGQGLQFLFEYFSETQRNKGNFPGRFSGRQFSNSRSEMNVSTLELGDSALYLCASSLGGRDTQTQYFGPGTRLLVL.

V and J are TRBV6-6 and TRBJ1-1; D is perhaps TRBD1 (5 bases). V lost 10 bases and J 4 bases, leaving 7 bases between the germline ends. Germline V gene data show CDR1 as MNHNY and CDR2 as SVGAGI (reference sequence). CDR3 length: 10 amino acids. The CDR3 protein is CATGGTEAFF. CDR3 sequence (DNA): TGTGCCACTGGGGGCACTGAAGCTTTCTTT.